This T cell receptor beta chain was obtained from a study of blood T cell repertoires in COVID-19. Study information: Sites across the United States, Italy and Spain contributed samples from acute and convalescent COVID-19.

Germline V gene data show CDR1 as MDHEN and CDR2 as SYDVKM. Trimming cost V 8 bases and J 3 bases; bases outside gene matches: 8. The CDR3 has 16 amino acids. Data came from immunoSEQ multiplex PCR; TCRdb stores just in-frame clones and leaves some out. The sample yields 75,000 to 100,000 clones, roughly 80% seen once. The TCR originated in a woman at least 80 years old with acute or convalescent COVID-19. The sample taken for sequencing was peripheral blood. The chain couples TRBV28 to TRBJ1-5; 12 nucleotides line up with TRBD1. The chain's CDR3 is CASDPGTGGFNQPQHF. CDR3 sequence (DNA): TGTGCCAGCGACCCCGGGACAGGGGGCTTCAATCAGCCCCAGCATTTT.